A selection of T cell receptor beta chains follows, all from one sample in a study of blood T cells in healthy people across ages. Each CDR3 protein is one row after TCRdb ran MiXCR on the 5' RACE reads. The sample includes around 1.5 million distinct CDR3 sequences, around 55% seen only once; the top ten take 6.5% to 8%. Input material: blood. These receptors all come from a man aged 18-30 years in good health. Each CDR3 is given with its conserved first and last residue. The D gene is left open where the match is weak. Rows may omit the clone size; those that give it use once, few, many or a size class.

abundance: once
d_gene: TRBD2
j_gene: TRBJ2-3
v_gene: TRBV9
CDR3aa: CASSPGGRTDTQYF
CDR3nt: TGTGCCAGCAGCCCGGGGGGGAGGACAGATACGCAGTATTTT

abundance: NA
d_gene: NA
j_gene: TRBJ1-1
v_gene: TRBV6-2/TRBV6-3
CDR3aa: CASSRGTHTEAFF
CDR3nt: TGTGCCAGCAGCCGAGGGACCCATACTGAAGCTTTCTTT

abundance: few
d_gene: NA
j_gene: TRBJ2-7
v_gene: TRBV5-1
CDR3aa: CASSLAGTAEYEQYF
CDR3nt: TGCGCCAGCAGCTTGGCCGGGACGGCTGAATACGAGCAGTACTTC

abundance: NA
d_gene: TRBD1
j_gene: TRBJ1-1
v_gene: TRBV6-5
CDR3aa: CASSVYRGDTEAFF
CDR3nt: TGTGCCAGCAGTGTCTACAGGGGGGACACTGAAGCTTTCTTT

abundance: NA
d_gene: NA
j_gene: TRBJ2-3
v_gene: TRBV7-7
CDR3aa: CASSLSPQSTDTQYF
CDR3nt: TGTGCTAGCAGCTTAAGCCCCCAAAGCACAGATACGCAGTATTTT

abundance: NA
d_gene: TRBD1
j_gene: TRBJ2-2
v_gene: TRBV3-1
CDR3aa: CASTSVGTGETGELFF
CDR3nt: TGTGCCAGCACCTCCGTGGGGACAGGGGAAACCGGGGAGCTGTTTTTT

abundance: NA
d_gene: NA
j_gene: TRBJ2-3
v_gene: TRBV20-1
CDR3aa: CSASSLAEDTQYF
CDR3nt: TGCAGTGCTAGTAGCCTAGCAGAGGATACGCAGTATTTT

abundance: NA
d_gene: TRBD2
j_gene: TRBJ2-1
v_gene: TRBV7-2
CDR3aa: CASSLVPGGGQGNEQFF
CDR3nt: TGTGCCAGCAGCTTAGTTCCAGGCGGGGGGCAGGGCAATGAGCAGTTCTTC

abundance: NA
d_gene: TRBD2
j_gene: TRBJ2-3
v_gene: TRBV7-2
CDR3aa: CASSSRAGVADTQYF
CDR3nt: TGTGCCAGCAGCAGCAGAGCGGGGGTCGCAGATACGCAGTATTTT

abundance: NA
d_gene: TRBD2
j_gene: TRBJ2-1
v_gene: TRBV20-1
CDR3aa: CSARDKVRGDPRPPYNEQFF
CDR3nt: TGCAGTGCTAGAGATAAGGTCCGGGGGGACCCAAGACCTCCCTACAATGAGCAGTTCTTC

abundance: NA
d_gene: NA
j_gene: TRBJ2-1
v_gene: TRBV6-4
CDR3aa: CASSDWSDECNEQFF
CDR3nt: TGTGCCAGCAGTGATTGGTCAGACGAATGCAATGAGCAGTTCTTC

abundance: NA
d_gene: TRBD2
j_gene: TRBJ2-3
v_gene: TRBV20-1
CDR3aa: CSASTSGGVPDTQYF
CDR3nt: TGCAGTGCTAGTACTAGCGGGGGGGTTCCAGATACGCAGTATTTT

abundance: NA
d_gene: NA
j_gene: TRBJ2-3
v_gene: TRBV5-1
CDR3aa: CASSTEVGTQYF
CDR3nt: TGCGCCAGCAGTACAGAAGTCGGAACGCAGTATTTT

abundance: NA
d_gene: TRBD2
j_gene: TRBJ2-1
v_gene: TRBV24-1
CDR3aa: CATSDFEGGDEQFF
CDR3nt: TGTGCCACCAGTGATTTCGAGGGAGGGGATGAGCAGTTCTTC

abundance: few
d_gene: NA
j_gene: TRBJ1-4
v_gene: TRBV20-1
CDR3aa: CSAQDTNEKLFF
CDR3nt: TGCAGTGCTCAGGACACGAATGAAAAACTGTTTTTT

abundance: NA
d_gene: TRBD1
j_gene: TRBJ2-1
v_gene: TRBV5-6
CDR3aa: CASSSLPGTGLVYEQFF
CDR3nt: TGTGCCAGCAGTTCACTCCCCGGGACAGGGTTGGTATATGAGCAGTTCTTC

abundance: few
d_gene: NA
j_gene: TRBJ2-7
v_gene: TRBV3-1
CDR3aa: CASSQVARAYEQYF
CDR3nt: TGTGCCAGCAGCCAAGTCGCCAGAGCCTACGAGCAGTACTTC

abundance: NA
d_gene: TRBD2
j_gene: TRBJ2-1
v_gene: TRBV4-1
CDR3aa: CASSQIGTSGNNEQFF
CDR3nt: TGCGCCAGCAGCCAGATCGGGACTAGCGGCAACAATGAGCAGTTCTTC

abundance: NA
d_gene: NA
j_gene: TRBJ2-7
v_gene: TRBV20-1
CDR3aa: CSAHGPVGYYEQYF
CDR3nt: TGCAGTGCACACGGTCCCGTGGGATACTACGAGCAGTACTTC

abundance: NA
d_gene: TRBD1
j_gene: TRBJ2-7
v_gene: TRBV4-1
CDR3aa: CASSQVSVGTVYEQYF
CDR3nt: TGCGCCAGCAGCCAAGTGTCTGTTGGGACAGTCTACGAGCAGTACTTC

abundance: few
d_gene: NA
j_gene: TRBJ2-7
v_gene: TRBV6-6
CDR3aa: CASAGLTYEQYF
CDR3nt: TGTGCCAGCGCGGGGCTTACCTACGAGCAGTACTTC

abundance: NA
d_gene: NA
j_gene: TRBJ2-4
v_gene: TRBV29-1
CDR3aa: CSVGPRMAYNEQYF
CDR3nt: TGCAGCGTAGGACCCAGAATGGCCTACAATGAGCAGTACTTC

abundance: NA
d_gene: NA
j_gene: TRBJ2-5
v_gene: TRBV3-1
CDR3aa: CASSQDGRVETQYF
CDR3nt: TGTGCCAGCAGCCAAGATGGAAGGGTCGAGACCCAGTACTTC

abundance: NA
d_gene: NA
j_gene: TRBJ2-7
v_gene: TRBV2
CDR3aa: CASSEDELRSYEQYF
CDR3nt: TGTGCCAGCAGTGAGGACGAGCTGCGCTCCTACGAGCAGTACTTC

abundance: NA
d_gene: TRBD1
j_gene: TRBJ1-2
v_gene: TRBV27
CDR3aa: CASSNLYRGPDGGYTF
CDR3nt: TGTGCCAGCAGTAACCTCTACAGGGGCCCTGACGGCGGCTACACCTTC

abundance: few
d_gene: TRBD1
j_gene: TRBJ2-5
v_gene: TRBV10-3
CDR3aa: CAISESTGMGEQETQYF
CDR3nt: TGTGCCATCAGTGAGTCGACAGGGATGGGAGAACAAGAGACCCAGTACTTC

abundance: NA
d_gene: NA
j_gene: TRBJ2-1
v_gene: TRBV27
CDR3aa: CASSLGAYPRNEQFF
CDR3nt: TGTGCCAGCAGTTTAGGGGCCTACCCCCGCAATGAGCAGTTCTTC

abundance: NA
d_gene: TRBD2
j_gene: TRBJ2-1
v_gene: TRBV7-9
CDR3aa: CASSSLTSGVSNEQFF
CDR3nt: TGTGCCAGCAGCTCTTTGACTAGCGGGGTCTCCAATGAGCAGTTCTTC

abundance: few
d_gene: TRBD2
j_gene: TRBJ2-1
v_gene: TRBV3-1
CDR3aa: CASSQKLAKDYLDEQFF
CDR3nt: TGTGCCAGCAGCCAAAAACTAGCGAAGGACTATCTGGATGAGCAGTTCTTC

abundance: few
d_gene: TRBD2
j_gene: TRBJ2-1
v_gene: TRBV29-1
CDR3aa: CSVGGGSSYNEQFF
CDR3nt: TGCAGCGTTGGAGGCGGGAGCTCCTACAATGAGCAGTTCTTC

abundance: once
d_gene: NA
j_gene: TRBJ2-2
v_gene: TRBV5-1
CDR3aa: CASSLESPANTGELFF
CDR3nt: TGCGCCAGCAGCTTGGAGTCACCAGCGAACACCGGGGAGCTGTTTTTT

abundance: NA
d_gene: TRBD1
j_gene: TRBJ1-2
v_gene: TRBV6-6
CDR3aa: CASSNRGVYGYTF
CDR3nt: TGTGCCAGCAGTAACAGGGGGGTCTATGGCTACACCTTC

abundance: NA
d_gene: TRBD1
j_gene: TRBJ2-7
v_gene: TRBV7-2
CDR3aa: CASSLAAGGLDEQYF
CDR3nt: TGTGCCAGCAGCTTAGCGGCAGGGGGTCTGGACGAGCAGTACTTC

abundance: NA
d_gene: NA
j_gene: TRBJ1-2
v_gene: TRBV15
CDR3aa: CATSRDTAGPSFNYGYTF
CDR3nt: TGTGCCACCAGCAGAGATACGGCGGGACCCTCTTTTAACTATGGCTACACCTTC

abundance: few
d_gene: NA
j_gene: TRBJ2-5
v_gene: TRBV12-3/TRBV12-4
CDR3aa: CASSFDSQETQYF
CDR3nt: TGTGCCAGCAGTTTCGACAGCCAAGAGACCCAGTACTTC